These 26 T cell receptor beta chains were sequenced from one sample in a study of T cell responses to AZD1222 COVID-19 vaccine. Sequencing used immunoSEQ multiplex PCR; TCRdb keeps in-frame clones, though not all of them. The data show about 30,000 clones, nearly 95% seen once. The material sequenced was peripheral blood, taken on day 0 of AZD1222 vaccination. The receptors were sampled from an adult in good health.

This sequence joins TRBV24-1 and TRBJ2-1; TRBD2 matches at 9 bases. Looked up from germline, CDR1 is KGHDR and CDR2 is SFDVKD. The V segment lost 4 bases and the J segment 0 bases; nucleotides outside the gene matches: 3. This CDR3 has 16 amino acids. The CDR3 reads CATSEDSGGSYNEQFF. The CDR3 DNA sequence: TGTGCCACCAGTGAAGATAGCGGGGGCTCCTACAATGAGCAGTTCTTC.

The gene calls are TRBV7-6 and TRBJ2-3, with a tentative D call TRBD2 (6 bases). The V end lost 1 base, the J end lost 0 bases, and 11 bases lay between the germline ends. Germline assignment: CDR1 SGHVS and CDR2 FNYEAQ. The CDR3 has 16 residues. Here the CDR3 DNA reads TGTGCCAGCAGCTTAGTACCCGGGACTAGCACAGATACGCAGTATTTT. Protein: CASSLVPGTSTDTQYF.

This clone was observed once. The chain has TRBV2 and TRBJ1-2; possibly TRBD1 for D (5 bases). The V end was cut by 1 base, the J end by 1 base, with 10 bases between. This CDR3 is built from 15 residues. CDR1 SNHLY and CDR2 FYNNEI come from the germline V gene. CDR3 residues: CASSEVRQGNYGYTF. The CDR3 region has the DNA TGTGCCAGCAGTGAAGTGCGGCAGGGTAACTATGGCTACACCTTC.

This chain connects TRBV27 to TRBJ1-6; 9 nucleotides align to TRBD1. This CDR3 contains 12 residues. Germline V gene lookup returns CDR1 MNHEY and CDR2 SMNVEV (reference sequence). Germline trimming cut 10 bases from V and 10 bases from J; bases unmatched to any gene: 5. CDR3 amino acids: CATGTGRSPLHF. The CDR3, as DNA: TGTGCCACTGGGACAGGGAGGTCACCCCTCCACTTT.

CDR3 region: CASSRDTNYGYTF. CDR3 nucleotides: TGTGCCAGCAGCCGGGACACTAACTATGGCTACACCTTC. This chain uses TRBV5-4 with TRBJ1-2, with D tentatively TRBD1 (6 bases). This CDR3 is built from 13 residues. From germline, CDR1 is SGHNT and CDR2 YYREEE (reference sequence). Trimming took off 4 bases at V and 0 bases at J, with 7 bases between the two ends.

This clone was counted only a few times. V gene TRBV5-1 combines with J gene TRBJ1-2; no firm D call. Trimming removed 8 bases at V and 0 bases at J, with 14 bases between. The germline gives CDR1 SGHRS, CDR2 YFSETQ. This CDR3 is built from 14 residues. The CDR3 DNA sequence: TGCGCCAGGAATACGAACGCCACTAACTATGGCTACACCTTC. It translates to CARNTNATNYGYTF.

This chain connects TRBV19 to TRBJ1-5; D is possibly TRBD1 (6 bases). Deletions cut 10 bases from V and 6 bases from J, with 16 bases between. The CDR3 contains 13 residues. Germline CDR1 LNHDA, CDR2 SQIVND (reference sequence). The CDR3 sequence is CATLGGRSQPQHF. The CDR3 DNA is TGTGCCACCTTGGGGGGGCGTAGTCAGCCCCAGCATTTT.

The chain has TRBV19 and TRBJ1-1; D may be TRBD1 (5 bases). CDR3 size: 15 residues. CDR1 is LNHDA and CDR2 is SQIVND in the germline V gene (reference sequence). V dropped 0 bases and J dropped 4 bases, with 12 bases sitting between them. CDR3 amino acids: CASSIETIGGTEAFF. The DNA of the CDR3 is TGTGCCAGTAGTATAGAGACGATCGGGGGCACTGAAGCTTTCTTT.

CDR3 DNA: TGTGCCAGCTCACCAGGGGAACCCTCCTACAATGAGCAGTTCTTC. It encodes CASSPGEPSYNEQFF. The chain is built from TRBV18 and TRBJ2-1, with no clear D. The V end was cut by 2 bases, the J end by 0 bases, with 8 bases between. This CDR3 contains 15 residues. The V gene's germline CDR1 is KGHSH and CDR2 LQKENI.

The J gene is TRBJ2-2, the V gene TRBV2; 7 nucleotides align to TRBD2. Per germline, CDR1 SNHLY and CDR2 FYNNEI. The J segment lost 7 bases and the V segment lost 6 bases, leaving 5 bases of the junction unmatched. The CDR3 sequence is 13 residues long. The CDR3 protein is CASRNRDYGELFF. The DNA for the CDR3 is TGTGCCAGCAGGAACCGGGACTACGGGGAGCTGTTTTTT.

The chain's CDR3 is CASSPDSAGYEQYF. CDR3 nucleotides: TGTGCCAGCAGCCCGGACTCCGCGGGCTACGAGCAGTACTTC. This sequence joins TRBV7-2 and TRBJ2-7; D is perhaps TRBD2 (5 bases). The germline gives CDR1 SGHTA, CDR2 FQGNSA. The V end lost 5 bases, the J end lost 3 bases, and 14 bases lay between the germline ends. CDR3 length: 14 amino acids.

The chain links TRBV6-5 to TRBJ1-5, with D perhaps matching TRBD1 (6 bases). The V gene's germline CDR1 is MNHEY and CDR2 SVGAGI. The CDR3 has 15 amino acids. The V end lost 7 bases, the J end lost 0 bases, and 13 bases lay between the germline ends. The CDR3 spells CASNLGQYSNQPQHF. The CDR3 nucleotides are TGTGCCAGCAACCTTGGACAGTATAGCAATCAGCCCCAGCATTTT.

V gene TRBV12-3 or TRBV12-4 combines with J gene TRBJ2-2; D is possibly TRBD1 (6 bases). Trimming left V 6 bases short and J 5 bases short, with 10 bases between. The CDR3 runs 13 residues. In DNA, the CDR3 is TGTGCCAGCAGCCGAGGACAGACCGGGGAGCTGTTTTTT. Its translation is CASSRGQTGELFF.

This clone ranks as large. The chain links TRBV5-5 to TRBJ2-2; 8 bases are a match to TRBD1. Trimming removed 1 base from V and 4 bases from J; junction bases left unmatched: 3. The CDR3 length is 15 residues. Germline V lookup: CDR1 SGHKS, CDR2 YYEKEE (reference sequence). The CDR3 region is CASSLPTGVTGELFF. As DNA, the CDR3 is TGTGCCAGCAGCTTGCCGACAGGGGTCACCGGGGAGCTGTTTTTT.

This sequence joins TRBV13 and TRBJ1-2, with a tentative D call TRBD1 (6 bases). The CDR3 is made up of 12 amino acids. The V gene lost 4 bases and the J gene lost 4 bases, with 7 bases spanning the gap. Germline V gene data show CDR1 as PRHDT and CDR2 as FYEKMQ (reference sequence). Written as DNA, the CDR3 is TGTGCCAGCAGCTCGACAGGCTATGGCTACACCTTC. It codes for CASSSTGYGYTF. The variable domain in full, with the rest retrieved from reference TRBV13 and TRBJ1-2, is AAGVIQSPRHLIKEKRETATLKCYPIPRHDTVYWYQQGPGQDPQFLISFYEKMQSDKGSIPDRFSAQQFSDYHSELNMSSLELGDSALYFCASSSTGYGYTFGSGTRLTVV.

The CDR3 DNA reads as TGCGCCAGCAGCTTCCCCGGGACAGGGACTTACGAGCAGTACTTC. Protein: CASSFPGTGTYEQYF. This chain links TRBV5-1 with TRBJ2-7; TRBD1 matches at 9 bases. Losses at the gene ends were 2 bases for V and 4 bases for J; bases not matched to a gene: 7. Germline values: CDR1 SGHRS, CDR2 YFSETQ. The CDR3 consists of 15 residues.

This chain uses TRBV5-4 with TRBJ2-1; 10 bases align to TRBD1. Germline V lookup: CDR1 SGHNT, CDR2 YYREEE (reference sequence). The junction had 7 bases not matched to a gene; V was cut back by 5 bases and J by 2 bases. The CDR3 runs 16 residues. CDR3 nucleotides: TGTGCCAGCAGGATCTATGGACAGGGGGCCTACAATGAGCAGTTCTTC. This encodes CASRIYGQGAYNEQFF.

The genes are TRBV23-1 and TRBJ2-1; the D is unclear. TRBV23-1 is treated as an ORF (open reading frame) with a function not yet certain. The CDR3 covers 15 residues. Between the trimmed V and J ends, which lost 4 bases and 8 bases, there was a span of 18 bases. CDR3 residues: CASSPGRPSLDEQFF. The CDR3 bases are TGCGCCAGCAGTCCAGGACGCCCATCCTTGGATGAGCAGTTCTTC.

This rearrangement joins TRBV28 to TRBJ2-1; the D gene is possibly TRBD1 (6 bases). The V gene's germline CDR1 is MDHEN and CDR2 SYDVKM. Trimming took 1 base from V and 4 from J, leaving 20 bases between them. The CDR3 length is 18 residues. CDR3 protein: CASSLFKGTFSGYNEQFF. In nucleotides, the CDR3 is TGTGCCAGCAGTTTATTTAAAGGGACATTCTCGGGGTACAATGAGCAGTTCTTC. The entire variable domain, with the rest obtained from reference TRBV28 and TRBJ2-1, is as follows: DVKVTQSSRYLVKRTGEKVFLECVQDMDHENMFWYRQDPGLGLRLIYFSYDVKMKEKGDIPEGYSVSREKKERFSLILESASTNQTSMYLCASSLFKGTFSGYNEQFFGPGTRLTVL.

V is TRBV21-1 and J is TRBJ2-1; the table's D gene call, TRBD2, was not cross checked with the DNA. TRBV21-1 is reported as a pseudogene. The CDR3 has 16 residues. In nucleotides, the CDR3 is TGTGCCAGCAGCAAAGTTCAAGTGGGAGGCAGGAATGAGCAGTTCTTC. Translating gives CASSKVQVGGRNEQFF.

This sequence joins TRBV20-1 and TRBJ2-3; 12 nucleotides agree with TRBD2. This CDR3 spans 15 amino acids. V gave up 3 bases and J gave up 3 bases; unmatched junction bases: 4. The germline V gene has CDR1 DFQATT and CDR2 SNEGSKA (reference sequence). CDR3 coding DNA: TGCAGTGCTAGTGAAACTAGCGGGAGGACAGATACGCAGTATTTT. It yields the protein CSASETSGRTDTQYF.

This chain joins TRBV28 and TRBJ1-1, with D uncertain. V was trimmed by 8 bases and J by 1 base, leaving 11 bases between them. CDR1 MDHEN and CDR2 SYDVKM come from the germline V gene. This CDR3 contains 13 residues. As DNA, the CDR3 is TGTGCCAGCGGGCGTTGGGGGAACACTGAAGCTTTCTTT. Its protein product is CASGRWGNTEAFF.

V gene TRBV30 combines with J gene TRBJ1-5; 8 bases agree with TRBD1. The CDR3 runs to 16 residues. V lost 3 bases, J lost 3 bases, and 10 bases stayed unmatched. CDR1 GTSNPN and CDR2 SVGIG come from the germline V gene (reference sequence). The CDR3 nucleotides read TGTGCCTGGAGACACGGACAGGGCAAGGCCAATCAGCCCCAGCATTTT. The encoded protein is CAWRHGQGKANQPQHF. The whole variable domain, remainder taken from reference TRBV30 and TRBJ1-5, is SQTIHQWPATLVQPVGSPLSLECTVEGTSNPNLYWYRQAAGRGLQLLFYSVGIGQISSEVPQNLSASRPQDRQFILSSKKLLLSDSGFYLCAWRHGQGKANQPQHFGDGTRLSIL.

The chain employs TRBV19 and TRBJ2-1, with D maybe TRBD1 (6 bases). V lost 7 bases and J 11 bases, leaving 12 bases between the germline ends. The germline V gene encodes CDR1 LNHDA and CDR2 SQIVND (reference sequence). The CDR3 sequence is 11 residues long. The CDR3 DNA reads as TGTGCCAGTACCGTGGGGGCGAAGCAGTTCTTC. Translating it yields CASTVGAKQFF.

This sequence joins TRBV6-5 and TRBJ1-1, with D unclear. Germline CDR1 and CDR2: MNHEY and SVGAGI. V shed 5 bases and J shed 4 bases, with 17 bases lying between them. The CDR3 consists of 15 residues. CDR3 sequence (DNA): TGTGCCAGCAGTAACCCCCTATGGGATCGCACTGAAGCTTTCTTT. Encoded protein: CASSNPLWDRTEAFF.

The J gene is TRBJ2-3, the V gene TRBV6-4; TRBD2 agrees at 12 bases. In germline, CDR1 is MRHNA, CDR2 SNTAGT. The CDR3 length is 17 residues. The J segment lost 5 bases and the V segment lost 0 bases, leaving 6 bases of the junction unmatched. The CDR3 loop is CASSDSGLAGVGDTQYF. For the CDR3, the DNA is TGTGCCAGCAGTGACTCGGGACTAGCGGGTGTGGGAGATACGCAGTATTTT.